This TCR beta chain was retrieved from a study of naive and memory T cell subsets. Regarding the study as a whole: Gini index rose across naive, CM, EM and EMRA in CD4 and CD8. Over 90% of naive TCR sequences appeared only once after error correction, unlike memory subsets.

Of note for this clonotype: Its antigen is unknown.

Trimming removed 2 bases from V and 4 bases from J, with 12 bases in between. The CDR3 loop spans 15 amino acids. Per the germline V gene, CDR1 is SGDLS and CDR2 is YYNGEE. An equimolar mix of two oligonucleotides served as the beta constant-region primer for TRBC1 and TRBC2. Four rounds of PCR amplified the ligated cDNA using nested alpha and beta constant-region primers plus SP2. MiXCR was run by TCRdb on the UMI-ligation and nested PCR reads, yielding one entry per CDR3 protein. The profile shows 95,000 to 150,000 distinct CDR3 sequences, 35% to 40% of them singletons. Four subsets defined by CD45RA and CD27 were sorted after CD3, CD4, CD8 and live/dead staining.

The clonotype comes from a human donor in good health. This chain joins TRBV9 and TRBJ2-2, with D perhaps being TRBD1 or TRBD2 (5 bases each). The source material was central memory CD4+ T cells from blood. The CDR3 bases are TGTGCCAGCAGCGTCCGGGGCGAATTCACCGGGGAGCTGTTTTTT. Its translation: CASSVRGEFTGELFF.